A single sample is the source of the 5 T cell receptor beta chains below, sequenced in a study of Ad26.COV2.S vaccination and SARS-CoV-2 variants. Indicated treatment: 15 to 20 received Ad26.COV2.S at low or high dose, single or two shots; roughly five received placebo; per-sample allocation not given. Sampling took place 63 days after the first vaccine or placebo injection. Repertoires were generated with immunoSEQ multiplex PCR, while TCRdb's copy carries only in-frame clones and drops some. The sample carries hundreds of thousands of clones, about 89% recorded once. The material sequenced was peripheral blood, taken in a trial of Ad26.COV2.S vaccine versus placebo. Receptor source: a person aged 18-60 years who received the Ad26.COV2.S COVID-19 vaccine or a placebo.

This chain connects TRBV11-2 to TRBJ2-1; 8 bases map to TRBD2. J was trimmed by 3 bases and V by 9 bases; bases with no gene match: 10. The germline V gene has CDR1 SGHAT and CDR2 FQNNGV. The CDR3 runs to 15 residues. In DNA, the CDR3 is TGTGCCAGTGGAGCCGGGCTAGCGGGCTACAATGAGCAGTTCTTC. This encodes CASGAGLAGYNEQFF.

This CDR3 reads CASSLVSARTIYF. For the CDR3, the DNA is TGTGCCAGCAGCTTGGTTTCAGCGAGAACCATATATTTT. The J gene is TRBJ1-3, the V gene TRBV5-6; unclear D gene. The CDR3 spans 13 residues. V was cut by 0 bases and J by 10 bases, with 11 bases left in between. CDR1 is SGHDT, CDR2 YYEEEE, per germline.

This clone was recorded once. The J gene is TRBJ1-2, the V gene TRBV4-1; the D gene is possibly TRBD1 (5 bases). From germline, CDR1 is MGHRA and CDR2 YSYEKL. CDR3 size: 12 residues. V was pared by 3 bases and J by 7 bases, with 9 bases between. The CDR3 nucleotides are TGCGCCAGCAGCCACGGGACGGGTGGCTACACCTTC. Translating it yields CASSHGTGGYTF.

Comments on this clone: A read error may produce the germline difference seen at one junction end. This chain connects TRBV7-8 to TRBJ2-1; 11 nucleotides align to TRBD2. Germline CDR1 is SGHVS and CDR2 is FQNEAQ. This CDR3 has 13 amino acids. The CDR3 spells CASSLAGGYEQFF. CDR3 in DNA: TGTGCCAGCAGCCTAGCGGGGGGCTATGAGCAGTTCTTC.

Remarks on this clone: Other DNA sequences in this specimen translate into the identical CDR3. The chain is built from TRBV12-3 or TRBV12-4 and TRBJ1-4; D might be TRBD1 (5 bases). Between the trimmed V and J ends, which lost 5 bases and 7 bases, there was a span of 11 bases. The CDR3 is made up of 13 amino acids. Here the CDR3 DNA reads TGTGCCAGCAGTCCAGCAAGGGGTGAAAAACTGTTTTTT. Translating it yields CASSPARGEKLFF.